Each of the 25 T cell receptor beta chains below was sequenced from the same sample in a study of T cell responses to AZD1222 COVID-19 vaccine. Produced via immunoSEQ multiplex PCR; TCRdb's table is partial and in-frame only. The data hold roughly 97,000 clones, with about 90% observed a single time. The sample was peripheral blood, taken on day 0 of AZD1222 vaccination. These receptors originate from an adult in good health.

This chain's CDR3 is CAISDRVSGTGYTF. The DNA of the CDR3 is TGTGCCATCAGTGATCGGGTTAGCGGCACAGGCTACACCTTC. This chain connects TRBV10-3 to TRBJ1-2; D remains ambiguous. Germline lookup yields CDR1 ENHRY and CDR2 SYGVKD. CDR3 length: 14 residues. V gave up 3 bases and J gave up 8 bases, with 16 bases separating them.

The gene calls are TRBV3-1 (or the pseudogene TRBV3-2) and TRBJ1-2; D not certain. CDR1 and CDR2 from the germline V gene are LGHDT and YNNKEL (reference sequence). The CDR3 has 12 residues. Trimming cost V 1 base and J 7 bases, with 7 bases left between them. CDR3 sequence: CASSQAGFGYTF. In nucleotides, the CDR3 is TGTGCCAGCAGCCAAGCTGGGTTTGGCTACACCTTC.

The V gene is TRBV3-1 (or the pseudogene TRBV3-2), the J gene TRBJ2-1; 10 nucleotides align to TRBD2. Germline V gene lookup returns CDR1 LGHDT and CDR2 YNNKEL (reference sequence). CDR3 size: 16 residues. The V segment lost 0 bases and the J segment 10 bases; nucleotides outside the gene matches: 9. The CDR3 DNA is TGTGCCAGCAGCCAAGATAAAAGCGGGGGGGCGATCGAGCAGTTCTTC. Its protein is CASSQDKSGGAIEQFF.

This clone has just one count. This sequence joins TRBV28 and TRBJ2-7, with TRBD2 matching over 10 bases. The length of the CDR3 is 15 residues. The germline gives CDR1 MDHEN, CDR2 SYDVKM. The J segment lost 3 bases and the V segment lost 7 bases, leaving 9 bases of the junction unmatched. CDR3 protein: CASIEAGGSFYEQYF. In DNA form, the CDR3 reads TGTGCCAGCATCGAAGCGGGGGGGTCCTTCTACGAGCAGTACTTC. Filled out from reference TRBV28 and TRBJ2-7, the complete variable domain reads DVKVTQSSRYLVKRTGEKVFLECVQDMDHENMFWYRQDPGLGLRLIYFSYDVKMKEKGDIPEGYSVSREKKERFSLILESASTNQTSMYLCASIEAGGSFYEQYFGPGTRLTVT.

This chain links TRBV28 with TRBJ2-1; D might be TRBD1 (6 bases). Between the trimmed V and J ends, which lost 8 bases and 4 bases, there was a span of 9 bases. Germline CDR1 and CDR2: MDHEN and SYDVKM. The CDR3 covers 12 residues. The chain's CDR3 is CASDRGYNEQFF. In nucleotides, the CDR3 is TGTGCCAGCGATAGGGGGTACAATGAGCAGTTCTTC.

The CDR3 region has the DNA TGTGCCACTGAGACAGGGAGACTGAACACTGAAGCTTTCTTT. The encoded protein is CATETGRLNTEAFF. This chain joins TRBV10-3 and TRBJ1-1; 7 bases align to TRBD1. This CDR3 comprises 14 residues. CDR1 is ENHRY and CDR2 is SYGVKD in the germline V gene. After removal of 10 bases from V and 0 bases from J, the junction contained 8 bases not matched to a gene.

This clone was observed a handful of times. This chain links TRBV6-5 with TRBJ1-6; D is unresolved. The ends were cut back, 4 bases at V and 14 bases at J, with 12 bases in the middle. This CDR3 has 12 residues. From germline, CDR1 is MNHEY and CDR2 SVGAGI. CDR3 DNA sequence: TGTGCCAGCAGTTTCCGGGCCGAGTCCCTCCACTTT. It codes for CASSFRAESLHF.

V gene TRBV6-2 or TRBV6-3 combines with J gene TRBJ2-6, with D tentatively TRBD1 or TRBD2 (7 bases each). Germline CDR1 MNHEY, CDR2 SVGEGT. This CDR3 region has 17 residues. V was cut by 2 bases and J by 0 bases, with 11 bases left in between. CDR3 loop: CASSYRGDSSGANVLTF. CDR3 nucleotide sequence: TGTGCCAGCAGTTACCGGGGGGACAGCTCTGGGGCCAACGTCCTGACTTTC.

This chain connects TRBV30 to TRBJ1-1; no clear D. The CDR3 spans 15 residues. Germline CDR1 GTSNPN, CDR2 SVGIG (reference sequence). With 0 bases removed from V and 2 bases from J, the gap between germline ends came to 13 bases. The CDR3 reads CAWSVPGVPNTEAFF. Here the CDR3 DNA reads TGTGCCTGGAGTGTACCCGGGGTCCCAAACACTGAAGCTTTCTTT.

This chain uses TRBV7-2 with TRBJ1-2; D not resolved. Trimming shortened V by 5 bases and J by 4 bases, and 17 bases separated the two germline ends. Germline loops: CDR1 SGHTA, CDR2 FQGNSA. CDR3 size: 15 residues. The CDR3 DNA reads TGTGCCAGCAGCCCGGGAGGTGGACTTTCCTATGGCTACACCTTC. Its protein is CASSPGGGLSYGYTF.

The J gene is TRBJ2-7, the V gene TRBV21-1; the tabulated D call, TRBD2, remains unverified against the DNA. TRBV21-1 is a pseudogene segment. The CDR3 contains 18 residues. This chain's CDR3 is CASSAPQIDTSAFYEQYF. The DNA of the CDR3 is TGTGCCAGCAGCGCCCCCCAGATAGATACTAGCGCCTTCTACGAGCAGTACTTC.

The V gene is TRBV4-2, the J gene TRBJ2-1; maybe TRBD2 (5 bases). The CDR3 consists of 12 residues. The germline gives CDR1 LGHNA, CDR2 YNFKEQ. V dropped 4 bases and J dropped 10 bases, with 11 bases sitting between them. CDR3 DNA sequence: TGTGCCAGCAGCCTCCGCGGGCGGGAGCAGTTCTTC. Translation: CASSLRGREQFF.

The genes are TRBV14 and TRBJ2-6; TRBD1 agrees at 8 bases. V lost 4 bases to trimming and J lost 1 base; unmatched junction nucleotides: 9. The CDR3 loop spans 18 amino acids. Looked up from germline, CDR1 is SGHDN and CDR2 is FVKESK. The CDR3, as DNA: TGTGCCAGCAGCCTGGTTAGACAGGGGATGTCTGGGGCCAACGTCCTGACTTTC. Amino acids: CASSLVRQGMSGANVLTF.

CDR3 DNA sequence: TGTGCCAGCCAAAAGGTCAGGGCTGCCAAGAGCACTGAAGCTTTCTTT. Its translation is CASQKVRAAKSTEAFF. The chain employs TRBV19 and TRBJ1-1, with TRBD1 as a possible D gene (5 bases). Trimming took off 9 bases at V and 4 bases at J, with 24 bases between the two ends. Germline V CDR1 and CDR2: LNHDA, SQIVND (reference sequence). The CDR3 is made up of 16 amino acids.

The chain carries TRBV5-1 and TRBJ1-2, with D unresolved. Trimming cost V 0 bases and J 4 bases, with 7 bases left between them. From germline, CDR1 is SGHRS and CDR2 YFSETQ. The CDR3 is 13 residues long. The CDR3 spells CASSLGPVYGYTF. As DNA, the CDR3 is TGCGCCAGCAGCTTGGGGCCTGTCTATGGCTACACCTTC.

This sequence joins TRBV24-1 and TRBJ1-5; TRBD1 aligns across 10 bases. V lost 3 bases, J lost 6 bases, and 7 bases stayed unmatched. Germline loops: CDR1 KGHDR, CDR2 SFDVKD. The CDR3 length is 16 residues. The CDR3 bases are TGTGCCACCAGTGATAGGGGACAGGGGTCGGGTCAGCCCCAGCATTTT. Translated: CATSDRGQGSGQPQHF.

This sequence joins TRBV6-5 and TRBJ2-7, with D possibly TRBD2 on 5 matching bases. This CDR3 has 13 amino acids. V lost 6 bases, J lost 1 base, and 10 bases lay in between. Germline V lookup: CDR1 MNHEY, CDR2 SVGAGI. In nucleotides, the CDR3 is TGTGCCAGCAGCCTAGGACTTTCCTACGAGCAGTACTTC. Its protein product is CASSLGLSYEQYF.

CDR3 in amino acids: CASSRLVSGATNIQYF. CDR3 nucleotides: TGTGCCAGCAGCCGACTAGTCTCAGGGGCTACAAACATTCAGTACTTC. The chain is built from TRBV3-1 (or the pseudogene TRBV3-2) and TRBJ2-4; D assignment may be TRBD1 or TRBD2 (6 bases each). Germline CDR1 and CDR2: LGHDT and YNNKEL (reference sequence). V lost 4 bases, J lost 6 bases, and 19 bases lay in between. The CDR3 sequence is 16 residues long.

This clone came up once. This rearrangement joins TRBV28 to TRBJ1-4; D is unclear. V was cut by 11 bases and J by 9 bases, with 16 bases left in between. The CDR3 extends over 12 amino acids. Per germline, CDR1 MDHEN and CDR2 SYDVKM. The CDR3 DNA follows: TGTGCCGTAAACCAGGCGGGGAAAAAACTGTTTTTT. Protein: CAVNQAGKKLFF.

V and J are TRBV6-6 and TRBJ1-1; 8 bases fit TRBD1. The CDR3 spans 12 residues. J gave up 8 bases and V 6 bases, and 5 bases lay outside the gene matches. Germline V gene sequence: CDR1 MNHNY, CDR2 SVGAGI (reference sequence). Here the CDR3 reads CASRGQEGEAFF. As DNA, the CDR3 is TGTGCCAGCAGGGGACAGGAAGGGGAAGCTTTCTTT.

This clone appeared a single time. J is TRBJ1-1 and V is TRBV11-2; D remains ambiguous. This CDR3 has 15 amino acids. V was pared by 1 base and J by 1 base, with 10 bases between. CDR1 is SGHAT, CDR2 FQNNGV, per germline. The CDR3 loop is CASSLATGPNTEAFF. For the CDR3, the DNA is TGTGCCAGCAGCTTAGCAACCGGGCCGAACACTGAAGCTTTCTTT.

V usage is TRBV9 and J usage is TRBJ1-2; TRBD1 is a possible D gene (5 bases). This CDR3 has 14 amino acids. The ends were cut back, 3 bases at V and 9 bases at J, with 18 bases in the middle. Germline V lookup: CDR1 SGDLS, CDR2 YYNGEE. The CDR3 reads CASSALNEGPSYTF. CDR3 sequence (DNA): TGTGCCAGCAGCGCTCTGAATGAGGGGCCCAGCTACACCTTC.

V and J are TRBV14 and TRBJ1-1, with TRBD1 identical over 11 bases. The CDR3 extends over 12 amino acids. V lost 8 bases to trimming and J lost 12 bases; unmatched junction nucleotides: 8. Germline V gene data show CDR1 as SGHDN and CDR2 as FVKESK. Here the CDR3 reads CASGQGARGPFF. The CDR3 bases are TGTGCCAGCGGACAGGGGGCACGAGGTCCTTTCTTT.

CDR3 in DNA: TGTGCCAGCAGTGACCGAGGTCGGGACTCAGTTGGCAATGAGCAGTTCTTC. This codes for CASSDRGRDSVGNEQFF. The rearrangement uses TRBV28 and TRBJ2-1, with D perhaps TRBD2 (6 bases). The V end lost 5 bases, the J end lost 6 bases, and 23 bases lay between the germline ends. The CDR3 loop spans 17 amino acids. CDR1 and CDR2 from the germline V gene are MDHEN and SYDVKM. The entire variable domain, with the rest obtained from reference TRBV28 and TRBJ2-1, is as follows: DVKVTQSSRYLVKRTGEKVFLECVQDMDHENMFWYRQDPGLGLRLIYFSYDVKMKEKGDIPEGYSVSREKKERFSLILESASTNQTSMYLCASSDRGRDSVGNEQFFGPGTRLTVL.

The CDR3 nucleotides read TGTGCCAGCAGTTTAATCGGGCAGGGGGATTATGAGCAGTTCTTC. Protein sequence: CASSLIGQGDYEQFF. The chain carries TRBV28 and TRBJ2-1, with 7 bases fitting TRBD1. Germline trimming cut 2 bases from V and 8 bases from J; bases unmatched to any gene: 9. The CDR3 has 15 residues. Germline CDR1 is MDHEN and CDR2 is SYDVKM.